The 29 T cell receptor beta chains given below trace back to one sample, sequenced in a study of human T cells and chemical hapten exposure. Time point specified: patch test 2, 6 weeks after DPC sensitization. The sample's treatment: therapeutic diphenylcyclopropenone sensitization with weekly scalp DPC. In TCRdb, the RACE reads were re-called with MiXCR into one record per CDR3 protein. The sample lists tens of thousands of distinct CDR3 sequences; around 9.6% were seen once. Sequences were derived from whole blood, sampled in connection with sensitization to the hapten diphenylcyclopropenone (DPC). These receptors all come from a woman aged 25 to 39 with alopecia areata. Some clones in this sample may be carry-over from other donors' samples.

This clonotype was observed many times. The genes are TRBV20-1 and TRBJ2-7, with D possibly being TRBD1 or TRBD2 (5 bases each). This CDR3 spans 13 amino acids. The germline V gene has CDR1 DFQATT and CDR2 SNEGSKA (reference sequence). Between the trimmed V and J ends, which lost 3 bases and 3 bases, there was a span of 12 bases. CDR3 nucleotide sequence: TGCAGTGCTAGGGGACCGGCGAACTACGAGCAGTACTTC. It encodes CSARGPANYEQYF.

In this sample, this clonotype turned up many times. The chain uses TRBV12-3 or TRBV12-4 and TRBJ2-3; D unresolved. Trimming cost V 7 bases and J 4 bases, with 12 bases left between them. The CDR3 runs to 13 residues. DNA for the CDR3: TGTGCCAGCACCCGGAGCGCCGCAGATACGCAGTATTTT. It is translated as CASTRSAADTQYF.

This clonotype was seen at least ten times. This chain uses TRBV12-3 or TRBV12-4 with TRBJ1-3; possible D gene TRBD1, 6 bases. V gave up 3 bases and J gave up 2 bases, with 17 bases separating them. This CDR3 has 17 residues. The CDR3 reads CASSFVTGTEAGNTIYF. The CDR3 DNA sequence: TGTGCCAGCAGTTTTGTTACAGGGACGGAGGCTGGAAACACCATATATTTT.

This clonotype appeared a few times. The chain couples TRBV12-5 to TRBJ2-2; the D is unclear. The CDR3 is made up of 15 amino acids. Per the germline V gene, CDR1 is LGHNT and CDR2 is FRNRAP. Trimming removed 6 bases from V and 0 bases from J, with 11 bases in between. CDR3 DNA: TGTGCTAGTGGGGGTGAAGGCCCGAACACCGGGGAGCTGTTTTTT. This encodes CASGGEGPNTGELFF.

The sample holds many counts of this clonotype. The V call is TRBV12-3 or TRBV12-4, the J call TRBJ1-4; D is uncertain. Trimming stripped 4 bases from V and 8 bases from J, with 8 bases between. There are 12 residues in the CDR3. The CDR3: CASSYEGEKLFF. DNA of the CDR3: TGTGCCAGCAGTTACGAAGGAGAAAAACTGTTTTTT.

The genes are TRBV5-1 and TRBJ2-1; 14 nucleotides align to TRBD2. Trimming cost V 0 bases and J 9 bases; bases outside gene matches: 2. CDR1 and CDR2 from the germline V gene are SGHRS and YFSETQ. CDR3 length: 15 amino acids. The CDR3 here is CASSLGLAGGSEQFF. CDR3 nucleotides: TGCGCCAGCAGCTTGGGACTAGCGGGAGGGAGTGAGCAGTTCTTC.

This chain uses TRBV2 with TRBJ1-1, with no clear D. The germline V and J ends were trimmed by 0 bases and 8 bases, with 7 bases remaining between them. The CDR3 length is 12 residues. The germline CDR1 and CDR2 sequences are SNHLY and FYNNEI. The CDR3 DNA is TGTGCCAGCAGTGAAGCCCACTTCGAAGCTTTCTTT. Translated: CASSEAHFEAFF.

At least ten counts were recorded for this clonotype. The chain links TRBV7-9 to TRBJ1-2, with D maybe TRBD1 (6 bases). V shed 3 bases and J shed 8 bases, with 13 bases lying between them. This CDR3 contains 13 residues. Germline CDR1 and CDR2: SEHNR and FQNEAQ (reference sequence). CDR3 sequence (DNA): TGTGCCAGCAGCTTGTCGGCAGGGGAAGGCTACACCTTC. It is translated as CASSLSAGEGYTF.

V gene TRBV28 combines with J gene TRBJ2-1; TRBD2 agrees at 8 bases. CDR1 is MDHEN and CDR2 is SYDVKM in the germline V gene. Trimming at V came to 3 bases and at J to 10 bases, leaving 11 bases not matched to a gene. This CDR3 region has 15 residues. CDR3 nucleotide sequence: TGTGCCAGCAGTTTCCCCGGGACTAGTTATGACGAGCAGTTCTTC. It specifies CASSFPGTSYDEQFF.

The chain uses TRBV7-2 and TRBJ2-7; 7 nucleotides agree with TRBD2. V dropped 4 bases and J dropped 2; count of bases not matched to a gene: 5. The germline V gene has CDR1 SGHTA and CDR2 FQGNSA. CDR3 length: 14 amino acids. The CDR3 protein is CASSWGGSTYEQYF. CDR3 bases: TGTGCCAGCAGCTGGGGGGGGAGTACCTACGAGCAGTACTTC.

This clonotype was counted at least ten times. The chain has TRBV4-1 and TRBJ1-1; possibly TRBD1 for D (6 bases). Between the trimmed V and J ends, which lost 3 bases and 4 bases, there was a span of 9 bases. Germline-derived CDR1 and CDR2 are MGHRA and YSYEKL. The CDR3 loop spans 13 amino acids. The CDR3 protein is CASSHRQATEAFF. The CDR3 DNA reads as TGCGCCAGCAGCCACCGACAGGCCACTGAAGCTTTCTTT.

This clonotype was seen many times. V usage is TRBV12-3 or TRBV12-4 and J usage is TRBJ2-1, with no clear D. Trimming cost V 0 bases and J 8 bases, with 8 bases left between them. This CDR3 comprises 13 residues. CDR3 DNA: TGTGCCAGCAGTTTAGCCCGGGCCCATGAGCAGTTCTTC. Amino acids: CASSLARAHEQFF.

This clonotype was seen ten or more times. The chain links TRBV7-3 to TRBJ1-1, with a possible D match to TRBD1 (6 bases). The V end lost 4 bases, the J end lost 4 bases, and 13 bases lay between the germline ends. Germline assignment: CDR1 SGHTA and CDR2 FQGTGA. CDR3 length equals 14 residues. In nucleotides, the CDR3 is TGTGCCAGCAGCTCCCTGGACAGCCGCACTGAAGCTTTCTTT. It specifies CASSSLDSRTEAFF.

This clonotype occurred many times. Here the CDR3 reads CASSLGGSANEKLFF. In nucleotides, the CDR3 is TGTGCCAGCAGCTTAGGGGGATCGGCTAATGAAAAACTGTTTTTT. V usage is TRBV7-8 and J usage is TRBJ1-4, with D uncertain. The germline CDR1 and CDR2 sequences are SGHVS and FQNEAQ. Deletions cut 1 base from V and 3 bases from J, with 9 bases between. This CDR3 contains 15 residues.

The chain has TRBV2 and TRBJ1-5; 8 bases line up with TRBD1. After removal of 6 bases from V and 0 bases from J, the junction contained 10 bases not matched to a gene. The germline CDR1 and CDR2 sequences are SNHLY and FYNNEI. The CDR3 has 17 amino acids. The CDR3 region is CASSRDRNEYSNQPQHF. CDR3 coding DNA: TGTGCCAGCAGCCGGGACAGGAACGAATATAGCAATCAGCCCCAGCATTTT.

There are many counts of this clonotype. The rearrangement joins TRBV7-2 to TRBJ2-7; 9 positions agree with TRBD2. CDR1 and CDR2 (germline): SGHTA, FQGNSA. The CDR3 is 16 residues long. V shed 4 bases and J 0 bases; nucleotides not matched to a gene: 7. CDR3 coding DNA: TGTGCCAGCAGCTCCGGACTAGCGTCGAGCTCCTACGAGCAGTACTTC. Encoded protein: CASSSGLASSSYEQYF.

In its sample, this clonotype was seen many times. The chain is built from TRBV10-3 and TRBJ2-1; a weak D match, TRBD1 (6 bases). This CDR3 has 14 residues. V was pared by 4 bases and J by 4 bases, with 11 bases between. Germline CDR1 reads ENHRY; CDR2 reads SYGVKD. CDR3 sequence (DNA): TGTGCCATCAGTGGGGACATGGGGTACAATGAGCAGTTCTTC. Protein product: CAISGDMGYNEQFF.

This clonotype was recorded at least ten times. CDR3 in DNA: TGCAGCGTTTCGGGACAGGGGATGACTGAAGCTTTCTTT. Protein product: CSVSGQGMTEAFF. This chain joins TRBV29-1 and TRBJ1-1; 10 positions agree with TRBD1. V was pared by 5 bases and J by 5 bases, with 5 bases of the junction left unmatched. CDR3 length: 13 amino acids. Germline V gene lookup returns CDR1 SQVTM and CDR2 ANQGSEA.

This clonotype has more than one count but fewer than ten. The J gene is TRBJ2-5, the V gene TRBV29-1, with 7 positions matching TRBD2. The CDR3 loop spans 11 amino acids. Trimming removed 7 bases from V and 3 bases from J; junction bases left unmatched: 2. The germline V gene has CDR1 SQVTM and CDR2 ANQGSEA. This CDR3 is CSAGGEETQYF. In DNA form, the CDR3 reads TGCAGCGCGGGGGGTGAAGAGACCCAGTACTTC.

This clonotype was seen ten or more times. CDR3 region: CASSVVQGSDTQYF. CDR3 in DNA: TGTGCCAGCAGTGTTGTCCAGGGGAGTGATACGCAGTATTTT. V and J are TRBV6-1 and TRBJ2-3; possible D gene TRBD1, 6 bases. Germline V CDR1 and CDR2: MNHNS, SASEGT. Between the trimmed V and J ends, which lost 4 bases and 6 bases, there was a span of 14 bases. The CDR3 runs to 14 residues.

CDR3 residues: CASSPGWDTQYF. The CDR3 DNA sequence: TGTGCCAGCAGTCCGGGATGGGATACGCAGTATTTT. V gene TRBV12-3 or TRBV12-4 combines with J gene TRBJ2-3, with D maybe TRBD2 (5 bases). Between the trimmed V and J ends, which lost 5 bases and 6 bases, there was a span of 9 bases. The CDR3 totals 12 residues.

This clonotype was observed a handful of times. The V gene is TRBV4-1, the J gene TRBJ2-3; 9 bases align to TRBD2. The V gene end was trimmed by 2 bases and the J gene end by 2 bases; junction bases not matched to a gene: 5. The CDR3 spans 16 residues. CDR1 is MGHRA and CDR2 is YSYEKL in the germline V gene. In nucleotides, the CDR3 is TGCGCCAGCAGCCAAAAGACTAGCGGTCCCACAGATACGCAGTATTTT. As protein: CASSQKTSGPTDTQYF.

CDR3 region: CASSPEAGTYEQYF. The CDR3 DNA reads as TGTGCCAGCTCACCGGAGGCGGGAACCTACGAGCAGTACTTC. The chain employs TRBV18 and TRBJ2-7; TRBD2 is a possible D gene (6 bases). The V end was cut by 3 bases, the J end by 2 bases, with 11 bases between. Germline V gene lookup returns CDR1 KGHSH and CDR2 LQKENI. CDR3 length: 14 residues.

This clonotype was recorded at least ten times. The V and J genes are TRBV18 and TRBJ1-6, with D perhaps matching TRBD1 (6 bases). Trimming shortened V by 6 bases and J by 7 bases, and 13 bases separated the two germline ends. The CDR3 is made up of 14 amino acids. Per the germline V gene, CDR1 is KGHSH and CDR2 is LQKENI. The CDR3 region has the DNA TGTGCCAGCTCCCCTGGACAGCGGAATTCACCCCTCCACTTT. It specifies CASSPGQRNSPLHF.

This clonotype was counted ten times or more. The chain has TRBV7-3 and TRBJ2-1; D unclear. This CDR3 is 13 amino acids long. Germline V lookup: CDR1 SGHTA, CDR2 FQGTGA. The V end lost 4 bases, the J end lost 5 bases, and 9 bases lay between the germline ends. CDR3: CASSSSRNNEQFF. The CDR3 bases are TGTGCCAGCAGCTCCTCTAGGAACAATGAGCAGTTCTTC.

The genes are TRBV10-2 and TRBJ2-5; D not certain. Trimming pared 3 bases from V and 3 bases from J, leaving 14 bases between. The germline V gene encodes CDR1 WSHSY and CDR2 SAAADI. The CDR3 is 15 residues long. CDR3 loop: CASSEDGRAKETQYF. The CDR3 DNA is TGCGCCAGCAGTGAAGACGGTAGGGCCAAAGAGACCCAGTACTTC.

This clonotype appeared many times. This sequence joins TRBV11-3 and TRBJ2-1; D is ambiguous. Trimming pared 1 base from V and 7 bases from J, leaving 11 bases between. Germline CDR1 SGHNT, CDR2 YENEEA. This CDR3 spans 14 amino acids. The CDR3, as DNA: TGTGCCAGCAGCTTAGGGCCAGCGAGGAATGAGCAGTTCTTC. This encodes CASSLGPARNEQFF.

This rearrangement joins TRBV4-2 to TRBJ1-3; the D is unclear. Germline V CDR1 and CDR2: LGHNA, YNFKEQ. CDR3 length: 15 residues. Trimming took 3 bases from V and 0 from J, leaving 9 bases between them. This CDR3 reads CASSQDGSSGNTIYF. CDR3 sequence (DNA): TGTGCCAGCAGCCAGGACGGGTCCTCTGGAAACACCATATATTTT.

Regarding this clonotype: This could be a read error, since a much larger clone is one nucleotide away. CDR3 nucleotide sequence: TGTGTCAGCCGAGGACAGGGGGAAGAGACCCAGTACTTC. Its protein is CVSRGQGEETQYF. This rearrangement joins TRBV27 to TRBJ2-5, with 10 bases fitting TRBD1. The CDR3 is made up of 13 amino acids. Per germline, CDR1 MNHEY and CDR2 SMNVEV (reference sequence).